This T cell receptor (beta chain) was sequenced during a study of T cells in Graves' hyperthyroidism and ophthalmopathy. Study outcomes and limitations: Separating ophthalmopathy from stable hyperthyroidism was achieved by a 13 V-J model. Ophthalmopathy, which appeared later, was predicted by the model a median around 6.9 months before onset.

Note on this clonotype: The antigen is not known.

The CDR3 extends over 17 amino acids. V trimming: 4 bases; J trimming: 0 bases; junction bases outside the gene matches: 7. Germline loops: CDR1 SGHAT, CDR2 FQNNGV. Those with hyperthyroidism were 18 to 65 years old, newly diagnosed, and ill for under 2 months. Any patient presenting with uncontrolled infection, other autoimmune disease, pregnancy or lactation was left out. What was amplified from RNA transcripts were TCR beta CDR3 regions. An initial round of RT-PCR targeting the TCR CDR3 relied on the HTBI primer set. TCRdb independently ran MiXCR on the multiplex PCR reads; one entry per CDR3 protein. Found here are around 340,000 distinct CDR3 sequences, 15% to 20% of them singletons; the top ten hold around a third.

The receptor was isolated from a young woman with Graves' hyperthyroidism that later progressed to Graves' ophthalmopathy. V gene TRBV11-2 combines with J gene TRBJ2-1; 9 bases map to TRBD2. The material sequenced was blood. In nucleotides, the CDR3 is TGTGCCAGCAGCTACCTAGCGGGAAGAAGCTCCTACAATGAGCAGTTCTTC. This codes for CASSYLAGRSSYNEQFF.